One TCR beta chain is described in this entry. Its target is not known. These data are taken from a study of a mutant IDH1 vaccine in newly diagnosed glioma. The germline CDR1 and CDR2 sequences are MGHDK and SYGVNS. Trimming left V 1 base short and J 1 base short, with 15 bases between. There are 17 residues in the CDR3. Assay: immunoSEQ multiplex PCR; the TCRdb copy retains only in-frame clones and omits some. The data hold about 34,000 clones, with approximately 87% observed a single time. Regarding time point: week 47, end of study. It was 300 ug of mutant IDH1 20-mer peptide that made up each vaccine dose, given with topical imiquimod.

The material sequenced was PBMCs, taken from a glioma patient whose treatment included an IDH1 peptide vaccine. The chain joins TRBV25-1 to TRBJ2-3, with D possibly TRBD1 on 5 matching bases. This sequence was found in a woman in her thirties with glioma. CDR3 bases: TGTGCCAGCAGTGAATGGGGCGGCAGGGTAGGCACAGATACGCAGTATTTT. It is translated as CASSEWGGRVGTDTQYF.